These T cell receptor beta chains were read from a single sample in a study of T-cell reconstitution after alpha-beta-depleted transplantation in children. Each CDR3 protein is one row after TCRdb ran MiXCR on the PCR reads. The sample contains 65,000 to 90,000 distinct CDR3 sequences, roughly 11% of which appear only once. Sequenced here: PBMCs, sampled before TCRalphabeta/CD19-depleted stem cell transplant. Every receptor here comes from a boy aged 5-17 years with acute myeloid leukemia, due to receive a stem cell transplant. Each CDR3 is given with its conserved first and last residue. The D gene is left open where the match is weak. Only some rows state a clone size, as once, few, many or a class for expanded clones.

15	NA	TRBV11-2	TRBJ2-1	TRBD1	TGTGCCAGCAGCCGCACAGGGGGCAATATGGATGAGCAGTTCTTC	CASSRTGGNMDEQFF
13	many	TRBV5-6	TRBJ2-2	NA	TGTGCCAGCAGCCCCGGGGGCACCGGGGAGCTGTTTTTT	CASSPGGTGELFF
15	many	TRBV7-2	TRBJ1-6	NA	TGTGCCAGCAGCTTATCCGGACGCGCAGAATCACCCCTCCACTTT	CASSLSGRAESPLHF
11	many	TRBV20-1	TRBJ2-3	NA	TGCAGTGGACTTTTAGCAGATACGCAGTATTTT	CSGLLADTQYF
11	many	TRBV15	TRBJ1-4	NA	TGTGCCACCGCTTTTAATGAAAAACTGTTTTTT	CATAFNEKLFF
16	many	TRBV3-1	TRBJ2-5	TRBD2	TGTGCCAGCAGCCAAGTAGCTAGCGGGGGGCAAGAGACCCAGTACTTC	CASSQVASGGQETQYF
15	NA	TRBV18	TRBJ2-3	NA	TGTGCCAGCTCGCGGGACTTCCAAAGCACAGATACGCAGTATTTT	CASSRDFQSTDTQYF
14	many	TRBV5-1	TRBJ1-2	NA	TGCGCCAGCAGCTTTAACTCACACCTCTATGGCTACACCTTC	CASSFNSHLYGYTF
13	NA	TRBV29-1	TRBJ2-4	NA	TGCAGCGTTGAAGAATGGCGGGAAAACATTCAGTACTTC	CSVEEWRENIQYF
13	many	TRBV20-1	TRBJ2-2	TRBD1	TGCAGTGCTAAGCCAGGGGGTGCCGGGGAGCTGTTTTTT	CSAKPGGAGELFF
22	NA	TRBV24-1	TRBJ1-2	NA	TGTGGGGCCAGTGAGGGTCCGTTTACCGCGGGGCCCGGCGGGGCCCGGGGTTATGGCTACACCTTC	CGASEGPFTAGPGGARGYGYTF
18	few	TRBV3-1	TRBJ2-2	TRBD2	TGTGCCAGCAGCCGAGATGCGGGCGGGAGTGTATGGGTCGGGGAGCTGTTTTTT	CASSRDAGGSVWVGELFF
11	many	TRBV7-6	TRBJ1-3	NA	TGTGCCAGCAGCTTAACCGGTCCAGGAGCTTTT	CASSLTGPGAF